This TCR beta chain was obtained from a study of T cells in tuberculosis. Study in general: IGRA-negative adolescents, IGRA-positive adolescents with latent tuberculosis and adults with active tuberculosis formed this South African cohort.

Time point reported: new active TB diagnosis, blood taken before or within 7 days of starting treatment. Whole-study results and caveats: A GMM-specific repertoire classifier reached approximately 90% accuracy, AUROC 0.7 to 0.9.

Germline V CDR1 and CDR2: KGHSH, LQKENI. The length of the CDR3 is 16 residues. Trimming removed 6 bases at V and 1 base at J, with 17 bases between. The data were produced by immunoSEQ multiplex PCR, yet TCRdb's version contains in-frame clones alone and is incomplete. The sample has fewer than 35,000 clones, roughly 82% seen once; the top ten hold approximately 4.7%. With respect to this clone: Antigen unknown.

This TCR was recovered from an adult with tuberculosis. The chain is built from TRBV18 and TRBJ2-3, with TRBD2 as a possible D gene (6 bases). Source: PBMCs, taken at tuberculosis diagnosis. The DNA of the CDR3 is TGTGCCAGCTCCGCTACTTGGACGGGAGGCACAGATACGCAGTATTTT. Translation gives CASSATWTGGTDTQYF.